The 2 T cell receptor beta chains below were found in one sample sequenced in a study of response to subunit inactivated influenza vaccine (dated by TCRdb to the late 2010s). Library method: RT-PCR. Sequencing took place on an Illumina HiSeq 2500. TCRdb passed the public sequencing reads through fastp at Q25 and MiXCR, retaining productive beta sequences. Each record represents a unique CDR3 protein, reported with the most common genes and DNA among its rows. The sample table shows roughly 700,000 distinct CDR3 sequences, and approximately 14% are seen once. The ten top clones hold less than 7% of the sample. The sequencing here drew on PBMCs from blood, taken less than 15 days before vaccination. These receptor sequences come from a man in his forties or fifties who received an inactivated influenza vaccine. Donor details come from another sample of the same person, matched by shared clones.

This clonotype was found a few times. The genes are TRBV9 and TRBJ2-5; D possibly uses TRBD1 or TRBD2 (5 bases each). CDR3 length equals 14 residues. Trimming took off 4 bases at V and 2 bases at J, with 12 bases between the two ends. CDR1 SGDLS and CDR2 YYNGEE come from the germline V gene. Here the CDR3 reads CASSTPGPQETQYF. The CDR3 nucleotides read TGTGCCAGCAGCACCCCGGGACCACAAGAGACCCAGTACTTC.

This clonotype appeared a few times. The CDR3 sequence: CASGKARLREGNSPLHF. The DNA of the CDR3 is TGTGCCAGCGGAAAGGCTCGCCTCAGGGAGGGGAATTCACCCCTCCACTTT. The rearrangement joins TRBV12-3 or TRBV12-4 to TRBJ1-6; a weak D match, TRBD1 (5 bases). The CDR3 runs to 17 residues. The V end lost 8 bases, the J end lost 7 bases, and 24 bases lay between the germline ends.